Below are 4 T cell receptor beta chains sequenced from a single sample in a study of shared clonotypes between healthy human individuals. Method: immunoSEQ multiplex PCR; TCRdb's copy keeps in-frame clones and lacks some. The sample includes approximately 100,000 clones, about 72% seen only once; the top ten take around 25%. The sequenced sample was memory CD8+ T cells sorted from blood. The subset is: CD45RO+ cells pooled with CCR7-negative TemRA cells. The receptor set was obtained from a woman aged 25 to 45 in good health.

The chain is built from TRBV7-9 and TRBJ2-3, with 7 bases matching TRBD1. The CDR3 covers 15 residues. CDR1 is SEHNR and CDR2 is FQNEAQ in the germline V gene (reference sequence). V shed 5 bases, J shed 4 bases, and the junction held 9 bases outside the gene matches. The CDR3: CASSDLTGVADTQYF. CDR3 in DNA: TGTGCCAGCAGCGACCTCACAGGGGTGGCAGATACGCAGTATTTT.

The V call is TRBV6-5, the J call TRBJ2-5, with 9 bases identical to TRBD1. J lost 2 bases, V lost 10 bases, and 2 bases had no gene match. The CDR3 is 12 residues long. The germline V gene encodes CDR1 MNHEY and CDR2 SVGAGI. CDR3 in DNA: TGTGCCACGACAGGGGGTCAAGAGACCCAGTACTTC. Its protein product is CATTGGQETQYF.

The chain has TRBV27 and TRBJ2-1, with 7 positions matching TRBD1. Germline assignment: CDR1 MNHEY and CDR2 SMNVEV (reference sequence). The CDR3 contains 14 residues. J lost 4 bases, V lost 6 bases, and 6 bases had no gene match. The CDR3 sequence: CASSHGTVYNEQFF. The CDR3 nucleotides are TGTGCCAGCAGCCACGGGACAGTGTACAATGAGCAGTTCTTC.

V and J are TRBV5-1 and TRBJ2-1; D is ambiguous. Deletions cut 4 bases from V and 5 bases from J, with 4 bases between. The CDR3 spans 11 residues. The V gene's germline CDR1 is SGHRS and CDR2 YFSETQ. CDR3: CASSLNNEQFF. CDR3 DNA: TGCGCCAGCAGCCTGAACAATGAGCAGTTCTTC. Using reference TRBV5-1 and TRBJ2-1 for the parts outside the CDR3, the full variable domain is KAGVTQTPRYLIKTRGQQVTLSCSPISGHRSVSWYQQTPGQGLQFLFEYFSETQRNKGNFPGRFSGRQFSNSRSEMNVSTLELGDSALYLCASSLNNEQFFGPGTRLTVL.